Detailed here is one TCR beta chain. The antigen is undetermined. In the authors' workflow: Quality scores were absent from the junction-only immunoSEQ sequences, so filtering differed. Produced via immunoSEQ multiplex PCR; TCRdb's table is partial and in-frame only. The DNA gave D and trimming, while V, J and clone size come from that table. Seen here are about 2.2 million clones, 85% to 95% observed once, and the top ten hold 1.5% to 2%. The data belong to a study of shared clonotypes between healthy human individuals. As defined, naive CD8 cells were CD45RO-negative and positively selected for CCR7, with terminally differentiated effector memory CD45RA+ cells excluded. Donors had no recently reported acute infections or vaccinations and were HIV-negative. Study conclusions and caveats: Sampling was confined to blood; repertoires within tissues likely differ. Generation probability values for non-shared clonotypes were lower than those for clonotypes shared by all four donors.

The receptor comes from a man aged 18 to 29 in good health. Some clones in this sample may be carry-over from other donors' samples. Source material: naive CD8+ T cells from PBMCs.

The CDR3 loop reads CASSSPRTGVYGYTF. The CDR3 DNA is TGTGCCAGCAGTTCACCTCGGACAGGAGTTTATGGCTACACCTTC. The chain couples TRBV6-5 to TRBJ1-2; 7 bases align to TRBD1. V lost 4 bases and J lost 5; bases outside the gene matches: 10. This CDR3 is 15 amino acids long. The germline CDR1 and CDR2 sequences are MNHEY and SVGAGI.